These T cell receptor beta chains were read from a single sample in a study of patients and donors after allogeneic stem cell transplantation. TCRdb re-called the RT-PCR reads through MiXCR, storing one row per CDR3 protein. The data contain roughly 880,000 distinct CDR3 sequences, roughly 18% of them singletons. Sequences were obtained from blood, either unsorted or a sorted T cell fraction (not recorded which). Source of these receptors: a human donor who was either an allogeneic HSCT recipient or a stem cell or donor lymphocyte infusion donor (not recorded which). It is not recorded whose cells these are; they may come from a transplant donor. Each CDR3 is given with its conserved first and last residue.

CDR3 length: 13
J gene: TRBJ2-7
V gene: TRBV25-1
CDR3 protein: CASSEYGGGEQYF

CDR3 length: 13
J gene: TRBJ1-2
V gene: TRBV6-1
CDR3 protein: CASSEAGRDGYTF

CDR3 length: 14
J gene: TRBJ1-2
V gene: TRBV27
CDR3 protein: CASSPIGGSGGYTF

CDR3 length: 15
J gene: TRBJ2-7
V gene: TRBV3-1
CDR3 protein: CASSQLDSRSYEQYF

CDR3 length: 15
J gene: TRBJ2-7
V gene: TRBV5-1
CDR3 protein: CASSLTVAGGLEQYF

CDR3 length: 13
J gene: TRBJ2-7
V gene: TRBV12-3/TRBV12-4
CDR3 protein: CASSTTGNGEQYF

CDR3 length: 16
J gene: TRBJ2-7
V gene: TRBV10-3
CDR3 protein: CAISDPRDTGSYEQYF

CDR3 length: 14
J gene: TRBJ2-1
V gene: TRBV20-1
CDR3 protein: CSASPSGRSNEQFF

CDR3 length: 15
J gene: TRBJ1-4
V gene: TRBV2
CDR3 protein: CAIGTGGSRREKLFF

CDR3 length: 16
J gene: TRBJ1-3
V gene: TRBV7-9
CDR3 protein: CASSLDLGSGGNTIYF

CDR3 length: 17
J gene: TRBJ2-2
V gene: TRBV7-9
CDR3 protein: CASSYLPGQSNTGELFF

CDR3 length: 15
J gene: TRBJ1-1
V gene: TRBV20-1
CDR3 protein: CSARDSRTGATEAFF

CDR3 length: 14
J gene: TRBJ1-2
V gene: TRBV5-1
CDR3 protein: CASSPQGTNYGYTF

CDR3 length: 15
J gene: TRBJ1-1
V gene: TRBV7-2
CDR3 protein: CASSLAFSRMRGAFF

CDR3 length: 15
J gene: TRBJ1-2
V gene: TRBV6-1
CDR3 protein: CASSGTGGTNYGYTF

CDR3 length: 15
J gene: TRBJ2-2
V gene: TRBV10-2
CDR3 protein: CATCALAGNTGELFF

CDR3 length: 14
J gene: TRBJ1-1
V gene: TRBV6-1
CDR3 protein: CASLRKRGTTEAFF

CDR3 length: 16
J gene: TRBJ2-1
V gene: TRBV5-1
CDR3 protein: CASSLEFRGAYNEQFF

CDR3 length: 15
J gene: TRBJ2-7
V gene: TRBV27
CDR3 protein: CASSPSGQVTYEQYF

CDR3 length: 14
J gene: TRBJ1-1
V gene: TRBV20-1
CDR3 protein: CSAREGSRDTEAFF

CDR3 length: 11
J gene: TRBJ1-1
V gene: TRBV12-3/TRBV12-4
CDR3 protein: CASSGGTEAFF

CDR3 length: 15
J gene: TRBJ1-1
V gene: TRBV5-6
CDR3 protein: CASPETGEGNTEAFF

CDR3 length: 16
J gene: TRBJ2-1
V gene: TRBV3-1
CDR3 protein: CASSQTVGRSYNEQFF

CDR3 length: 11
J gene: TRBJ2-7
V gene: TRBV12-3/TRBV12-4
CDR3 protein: CASSHKYEQYF

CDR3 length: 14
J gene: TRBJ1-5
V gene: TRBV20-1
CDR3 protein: CSAFTGGSNQPQHF

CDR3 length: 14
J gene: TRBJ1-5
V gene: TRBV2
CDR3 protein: CASSEWSGTQPQHF

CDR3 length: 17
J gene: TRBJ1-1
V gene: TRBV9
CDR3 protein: CASSVGVGDRGNTEAFF

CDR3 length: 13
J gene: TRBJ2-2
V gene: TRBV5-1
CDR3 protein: CASSLGNAGELFF

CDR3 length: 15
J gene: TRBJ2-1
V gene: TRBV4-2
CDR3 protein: CASSQDSGANNEQFF

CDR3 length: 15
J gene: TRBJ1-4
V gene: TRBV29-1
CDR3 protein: CSVVAGWGRKEKLFF

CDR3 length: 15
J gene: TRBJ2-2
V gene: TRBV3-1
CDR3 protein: CASSQDLGDTGELFF

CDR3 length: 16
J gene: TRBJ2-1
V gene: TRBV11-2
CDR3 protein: CASSPRAVRFYNEQFF

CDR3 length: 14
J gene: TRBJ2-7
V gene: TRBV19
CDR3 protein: CASSIVGLSYEQYF

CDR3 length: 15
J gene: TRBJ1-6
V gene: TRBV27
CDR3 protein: CASSFYGTGDSPLHF

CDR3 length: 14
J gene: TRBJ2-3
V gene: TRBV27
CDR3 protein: CASRMPLATDTQYF

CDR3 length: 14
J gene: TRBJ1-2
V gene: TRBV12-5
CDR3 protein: CASGLAGARMGYTF

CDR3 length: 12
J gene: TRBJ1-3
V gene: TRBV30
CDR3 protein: CAWDRTGNTIYF

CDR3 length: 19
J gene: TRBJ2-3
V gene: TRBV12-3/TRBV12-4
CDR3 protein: CASSRRGTSGRGIPDTQYF

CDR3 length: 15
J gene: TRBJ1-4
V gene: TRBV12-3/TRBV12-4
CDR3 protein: CASSARTTTNEKLFF

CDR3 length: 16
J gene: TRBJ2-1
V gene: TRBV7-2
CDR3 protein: CASSLGGSGRANEQFF

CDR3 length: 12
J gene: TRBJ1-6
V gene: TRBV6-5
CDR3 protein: CASSPPQGLLHF

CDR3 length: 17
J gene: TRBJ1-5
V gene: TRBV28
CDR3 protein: CASSSTVGQGRSQPQHF

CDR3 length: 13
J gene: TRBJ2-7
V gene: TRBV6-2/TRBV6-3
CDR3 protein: CASSYVEGAEQYF

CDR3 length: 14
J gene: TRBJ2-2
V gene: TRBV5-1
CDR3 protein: CASSWGQGPGELFF

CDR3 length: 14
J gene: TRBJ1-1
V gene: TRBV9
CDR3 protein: CASSVVSRGTEAFF

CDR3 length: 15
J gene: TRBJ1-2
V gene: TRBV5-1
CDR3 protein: CASSLAAGTPYGYTF

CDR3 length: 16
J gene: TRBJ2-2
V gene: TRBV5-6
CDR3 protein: CASSRLARRGTGELFF

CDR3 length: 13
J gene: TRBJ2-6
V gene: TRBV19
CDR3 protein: CASKAAGANVLTF